These 12 T cell receptor beta chains share one sample of origin, sequenced in a study of blood T cell repertoires in COVID-19. Some clones are missing from TCRdb's copy, which holds only in-frame ones; the method was immunoSEQ multiplex PCR. The profile shows fewer than 80,000 clones, around 73% of them singletons. Source material: peripheral blood. The receptors come from a man between 60 and 70 years old with COVID-19, enrolled during active disease.

In nucleotides, the CDR3 is TGTGCCAGCAGTCCTCCGGGACAGGGGACGGGCTACACCTTC. It is translated as CASSPPGQGTGYTF. V usage is TRBV6-6 and J usage is TRBJ1-2; TRBD1 matches at 10 bases. Unmatched junction bases numbered 8, after V lost 5 bases and J lost 8 bases. Germline V gene sequence: CDR1 MNHNY, CDR2 SVGAGI (reference sequence). This CDR3 spans 14 amino acids.

This sequence joins TRBV19 and TRBJ1-1; possibly TRBD1 for D (5 bases). From germline, CDR1 is LNHDA and CDR2 SQIVND (reference sequence). With 5 bases removed from V and 4 bases from J, the gap between germline ends came to 8 bases. This CDR3 region has 12 residues. The CDR3 reads CASSVGGTEAFF. The CDR3 bases are TGTGCCAGTAGTGTGGGGGGCACTGAAGCTTTCTTT.

This sequence joins TRBV28 and TRBJ2-3; 9 nucleotides match TRBD2. The germline gives CDR1 MDHEN, CDR2 SYDVKM. The trim removed 4 bases at V and 2 bases at J, leaving 10 bases unmatched. The CDR3 runs to 17 residues. The CDR3 spells CASSSTPASGDTDTQYF. The CDR3 coding sequence is TGTGCCAGCAGTTCCACCCCCGCTAGCGGGGACACAGATACGCAGTATTTT.

The chain links TRBV6-6 to TRBJ1-2; D is ambiguous. V lost 8 bases and J 8 bases, leaving 15 bases between the germline ends. This CDR3 comprises 12 residues. CDR1 and CDR2 from the germline V gene are MNHNY and SVGAGI (reference sequence). Here the CDR3 DNA reads TGTGCCAGCTCAGGTCCCCCGGGGGGCTACACCTTC. Translated: CASSGPPGGYTF.

J is TRBJ2-2 and V is TRBV5-1, with 10 positions matching TRBD1. The germline gives CDR1 SGHRS, CDR2 YFSETQ. The V and J ends lost 4 bases and 5 bases, in that order; junction bases with no gene match: 5. The CDR3 is 15 amino acids. In nucleotides, the CDR3 is TGCGCCAGCAGCGGATGGACAGGGGGAACCGGGGAGCTGTTTTTT. Residues: CASSGWTGGTGELFF.

V gene TRBV9 combines with J gene TRBJ2-6; D is undetermined. This CDR3 comprises 16 residues. Trimming stripped 0 bases from V and 2 bases from J, with 9 bases between. The V gene's germline CDR1 is SGDLS and CDR2 YYNGEE. The CDR3 region is CASSVARKAGANVLTF. The CDR3 DNA reads as TGTGCCAGCAGCGTAGCTAGGAAGGCTGGGGCCAACGTCCTGACTTTC.

The rearrangement joins TRBV5-1 to TRBJ2-7; TRBD2 agrees at 11 bases. Germline CDR1 is SGHRS and CDR2 is YFSETQ. CDR3 length: 15 amino acids. With V trimmed by 5 bases and J by 3 bases, 7 bases remained unmatched. The DNA for the CDR3 is TGCGCCAGCAGTTTCTTAGCGGGAGGGAACTACGAGCAGTACTTC. Its translation is CASSFLAGGNYEQYF.

This chain links TRBV2 with TRBJ2-7, with TRBD1 identical over 9 bases. Germline loops: CDR1 SNHLY, CDR2 FYNNEI. J was trimmed by 1 base and V by 6 bases; bases with no gene match: 10. This CDR3 contains 16 residues. As DNA, the CDR3 is TGTGCCAGCAGGGACCGGGGACAGGGCGTTTCCTACGAGCAGTACTTC. It yields the protein CASRDRGQGVSYEQYF. Full variable domain (remainder filled in from reference TRBV2 and TRBJ2-7): EPEVTQTPSHQVTQMGQEVILRCVPISNHLYFYWYRQILGQKVEFLVSFYNNEISEKSEIFDDQFSVERPDGSNFTLKIRSTKLEDSAMYFCASRDRGQGVSYEQYFGPGTRLTVT.

This chain links TRBV7-9 with TRBJ1-6; D is ambiguous. Germline values: CDR1 SEHNR, CDR2 FQNEAQ (reference sequence). This CDR3 has 15 residues. With 5 bases removed from V and 10 bases from J, the gap between germline ends came to 18 bases. CDR3 sequence reads: CASSPLPTEGSPLHF. The CDR3 DNA follows: TGTGCCAGCAGCCCTTTACCCACAGAGGGATCACCCCTCCACTTT.

The rearrangement uses TRBV7-9 and TRBJ1-1, with 8 nucleotides matching TRBD1. This CDR3 has 16 residues. The trim removed 4 bases at V and 1 base at J, leaving 8 bases unmatched. CDR1 SEHNR and CDR2 FQNEAQ come from the germline V gene (reference sequence). The DNA of the CDR3 is TGTGCCAGCAGCTCCGCCCCCGGGACAGGGAACACTGAAGCTTTCTTT. This gives the protein CASSSAPGTGNTEAFF. The full variable domain, completed using reference TRBV7-9 and TRBJ1-1, is DTGVSQNPRHKITKRGQNVTFRCDPISEHNRLYWYRQTLGQGPEFLTYFQNEAQLEKSRLLSDRFSAERPKGSFSTLEIQRTEQGDSAMYLCASSSAPGTGNTEAFFGQGTRLTVV.

CDR3 residues: CASRSPQGRYGYTF. DNA for the CDR3: TGTGCCAGCAGGTCCCCGCAGGGGAGATATGGCTACACCTTC. This chain links TRBV6-5 with TRBJ1-2; D possibly corresponds to TRBD1 (6 bases). The CDR3 totals 14 residues. CDR1 is MNHEY, CDR2 SVGAGI, per germline. Trimming shortened V by 6 bases and J by 5 bases, and 16 bases separated the two germline ends.

As DNA, the CDR3 is TGTGCCAGAAGTGGCAAGTACCAAGAGACCCAGTACTTC. Translation: CARSGKYQETQYF. The chain carries TRBV5-3 and TRBJ2-5; no clear D. TRBV5-3 is given ORF status, its function remaining uncertain. The CDR3 runs to 13 residues. V was shortened by 5 bases and J by 0 bases, with 8 bases between the two germline ends.